This T cell receptor (beta chain) was recorded in a study of T cells in Graves' hyperthyroidism and ophthalmopathy. This CDR3 comprises 16 residues. Germline CDR1 reads LNHDA; CDR2 reads SQIVND (reference sequence). V lost 9 bases and J 0 bases, leaving 15 bases between the germline ends. General study results and limits: By a 13 V-J model, ophthalmopathy was set apart from stable hyperthyroidism. Appearing also in blood were most of the thyroid clonotypes expanded above 0.001.

This clonotype was seen a handful of times. Its matching antigen is unknown. Clinical Activity Scores of at least 3, NOSPECS grades of at least 4 and durations under 3 months characterized ophthalmopathy patients. Investigators excluded patients with uncontrolled infection, other autoimmune disease, pregnancy or lactation. Amplified TCR beta CDR3 regions came from RNA transcripts. First-round RT-PCR of the TCR CDR3 relied on the HTBI primer set. TCRdb reprocessed the multiplex PCR reads with MiXCR, giving one entry per CDR3 protein. The sample lists hundreds of thousands of distinct CDR3 sequences; approximately 25% were seen once.

Sequences were obtained from blood. The sequence derives from a woman aged 30 to 39 with Graves' ophthalmopathy. The V call is TRBV19, the J call TRBJ2-6, with D possibly being TRBD1 (6 bases). This chain's CDR3 is CASTDRSSSGANVLTF. The CDR3 bases are TGTGCCAGCACGGACAGAAGTTCCTCTGGGGCCAACGTCCTGACTTTC.